The rows below give T cell receptor beta chains drawn from one sample of a study of T cells after yellow fever vaccination. From the 5' RACE reads, TCRdb called clonotypes with MiXCR, one entry per CDR3 protein. Here the sample spans about 170,000 distinct CDR3 sequences, 11% being singletons. The input for sequencing was CD8+ T cells sorted from PBMCs, taken 15 days after the yellow fever booster vaccination. The receptors were sampled from a man in his late teens or twenties who received the YFV17D yellow fever vaccine. The CDR3 runs from the conserved cysteine through the conserved F or W. A D gene is named only where the DNA matches it firmly. Rows may omit the clone size; those that give it use once, few, many or a size class.

clone_size,v_call,d_call,cdr3_length,j_call,cdr3_aa,cdr3_nt
many,TRBV9,-,12,TRBJ2-1,CASSASAREQFF,TGTGCCAGCAGCGCTAGCGCGCGTGAGCAGTTCTTC
-,TRBV6-5,TRBD2,15,TRBJ2-7,CASSTYSGSSYEQYF,TGTGCCAGCAGTACGTATAGCGGGAGCTCCTACGAGCAGTACTTC
few,TRBV2,-,15,TRBJ1-2,CASIEGAMLYYGYTF,TGTGCCAGCATTGAGGGCGCTATGCTGTACTATGGCTACACCTTC
few,TRBV23-1,-,16,TRBJ2-2,CASSQRRAGNTGELFF,TGCGCCAGCAGTCAAAGGAGGGCAGGGAACACCGGGGAGCTGTTTTTT
-,TRBV5-1,TRBD1,15,TRBJ1-1,CASSLARRQGDEAFF,TGCGCCAGCAGCTTGGCCAGGAGACAGGGTGATGAAGCTTTCTTT
few,TRBV4-3,TRBD2,18,TRBJ2-1,CASSQENSRSGGSNEQFF,TGCGCCAGCAGCCAAGAAAACTCGAGAAGCGGGGGAAGCAATGAGCAGTTCTTC
few,TRBV7-9,-,14,TRBJ1-2,CASSQVPSIYGYTF,TGTGCCAGCAGCCAAGTCCCCTCGATCTATGGCTACACCTTC
-,TRBV6-5,-,12,TRBJ1-1,CASYRANTEAFF,TGTGCCAGCTATCGAGCGAACACTGAAGCTTTCTTT
-,TRBV2,-,16,TRBJ1-6,CASGDFLGGAGSPLHF,TGTGCCAGCGGCGATTTTTTGGGAGGAGCAGGATCACCCCTCCACTTT
few,TRBV20-1,-,17,TRBJ2-5,CSAPRWGSAWLGETQYF,TGCAGTGCCCCGAGGTGGGGGTCGGCCTGGTTAGGCGAGACCCAGTACTTC
-,TRBV4-1,-,13,TRBJ1-1,CASRNTGNTEAFF,TGCGCCAGCCGTAATACAGGGAACACTGAAGCTTTCTTT
few,TRBV6-5,TRBD1,15,TRBJ2-7,CASSYSRQGDDEQYF,TGTGCCAGCAGTTACTCCCGACAGGGAGACGACGAGCAGTACTTC
few,TRBV21-1,-,11,TRBJ1-1,CASSTDTEAFF,TGTGCCAGCAGTACCGACACTGAAGCTTTCTTT
many,TRBV5-1,TRBD1,20,TRBJ2-3,CASSLAIDAYGTGAGDTQYF,TGCGCCAGCAGCTTGGCCATAGACGCCTACGGTACAGGGGCTGGTGATACGCAGTATTTT
few,TRBV30,TRBD1,15,TRBJ1-2,CAWSVLTGNYYGYTF,TGTGCCTGGAGTGTACTGACAGGGAACTACTATGGCTACACCTTC
-,TRBV9,TRBD1,17,TRBJ1-5,CASSVGRGQFLNQPQHF,TGTGCCAGCAGCGTCGGAAGGGGGCAGTTTCTGAATCAGCCCCAGCATTTT
-,TRBV4-1,TRBD2,15,TRBJ2-7,CASSQGSTGGYEQYF,TGCGCCAGCAGCCAAGGAAGCACGGGGGGCTACGAGCAGTACTTC
-,TRBV15,TRBD2,15,TRBJ2-7,CATSRGVTSGYEQYF,TGTGCCACCAGCAGAGGGGTTACTAGCGGCTACGAGCAGTACTTC
-,TRBV7-9,-,12,TRBJ2-1,CASISSGSEQFF,TGTGCCAGCATCTCGTCGGGTAGTGAGCAGTTCTTC
-,TRBV9,-,14,TRBJ1-6,CASNQGSYNSPLHF,TGTGCCAGCAATCAGGGATCCTATAATTCACCCCTCCACTTT
few,TRBV4-1,TRBD1,14,TRBJ1-1,CASSQATGGSEAFF,TGCGCCAGCAGCCAAGCTACAGGGGGCAGTGAAGCTTTCTTT
-,TRBV4-1,TRBD1,15,TRBJ1-5,CASSQDRGRNQPQHF,TGCGCCAGCAGCCAAGACAGGGGGCGCAATCAGCCCCAGCATTTT
-,TRBV4-1,TRBD2,16,TRBJ2-1,CASSLRSGGTYNEQFF,TGCGCCAGCAGCCTCAGATCGGGGGGTACCTACAATGAGCAGTTCTTC
many,TRBV27,-,13,TRBJ2-3,CASSLGPPRVQYF,TGTGCCAGCAGCCTAGGGCCGCCTCGCGTGCAGTATTTT
-,TRBV19,-,12,TRBJ2-5,CASNDPMETQYF,TGTGCCAGTAACGACCCAATGGAGACCCAGTACTTC
few,TRBV6-5,TRBD1,15,TRBJ2-2,CASSYSAGGPGELFF,TGTGCCAGCAGTTACTCGGCAGGGGGACCCGGGGAGCTGTTTTTT
-,TRBV6-5,-,16,TRBJ2-5,CASKQGHRKRIETQYF,TGTGCCAGCAAACAAGGACACAGGAAAAGGATAGAGACCCAGTACTTC
-,TRBV30,-,14,TRBJ2-7,CAWSVVRGVHEQYF,TGTGCCTGGAGTGTCGTCAGAGGGGTCCACGAGCAGTACTTC
-,TRBV12-3/TRBV12-4,-,13,TRBJ1-1,CASSLGEDTEAFF,TGTGCCAGCAGTTTAGGAGAGGACACTGAAGCTTTCTTT
-,TRBV29-1,-,12,TRBJ1-2,CSVAGIDYGYTF,TGCAGCGTTGCAGGGATCGACTATGGCTACACCTTC
-,TRBV4-1,-,15,TRBJ2-2,CASSQDWGIAGELFF,TGCGCCAGCAGCCAAGATTGGGGAATAGCCGGGGAGCTGTTTTTT
few,TRBV12-3/TRBV12-4,-,13,TRBJ1-4,CASSPSPQGKLFF,TGTGCCAGCAGTCCTTCGCCGCAGGGAAAACTGTTTTTT
few,TRBV12-5,-,12,TRBJ1-1,CASGLGLTEAFF,TGTGCTAGTGGTTTAGGGTTAACTGAAGCTTTCTTT
-,TRBV11-2,-,11,TRBJ2-3,CASSPVTQQYF,TGTGCCAGCAGCCCAGTGACGCAGCAGTATTTT
many,TRBV5-1,-,14,TRBJ2-1,CASLGAGSYNEQFF,TGCGCCAGCCTCGGGGCGGGCTCCTACAATGAGCAGTTCTTC
few,TRBV7-9,TRBD2,16,TRBJ2-5,CASSRRTSGGQETQYF,TGTGCCAGCAGCCGACGGACTAGCGGGGGGCAAGAGACCCAGTACTTC
few,TRBV7-9,TRBD1,18,TRBJ2-6,CASSSTLGQGAGANVLTF,TGTGCCAGCAGCTCTACTCTAGGACAGGGTGCTGGGGCCAACGTCCTGACTTTC